Listed here is a single T cell receptor (beta chain). This clonotype was counted at least ten times. Its antigen specificity is not known. No base quality information exists; no much larger clone differs at one position. The data originate from a study of HIV-infected patients and healthy controls (dated by TCRdb to the mid-2010s). Regarding the study in general: Although they stayed below normal ranges, CD4 counts in about 85% of the 16 patients rose modestly but significantly after three months of therapy. CD8 counts did not change consistently during early therapy, while the CD4:CD8 ratio increased slightly. An undetectable viral load was attained by 11 of 16 patients by the second bleed and by all patients after a further year of therapy. Overall T-cell lymphocytopenia was not observed in the patients, and no significant difference from controls was found in total CDR3 counts per chain. Whether deep TCR repertoire sequencing of small blood samples from HIV patients could capture immune perturbation and reconstitution was tested in the study. Study-wide conclusions, independent of this receptor: Using whole blood restricted sequencing depth and prevented separating the dynamics of distinct T-cell subpopulations. In the study, no determination of donor HLA types was made. Only sixteen HIV-infected individuals were processed, which the authors considered a major limit on how widely the findings apply. MAIT cell alpha-chain CDR3s were found at high frequency in healthy controls but were severely depleted in HIV+ repertoires. More CDR3s were shared between individuals among healthy controls than among HIV+ patients, as measured by Jaccard index and by the count of highly shared sequences. Treated samples represented only about three months of therapy, a duration arguably insufficient for detecting immune reconstitution in view of low adult thymic output. In HIV-infected patients, the apparent post-therapy recovery of the Gini index was not replicated in size-matched repertoire data. Slight age and sex profile differences between the study cohorts did not explain the observed diversity differences. Roughly threefold more distinct CDR3s and higher Shannon diversity were observed in healthy control repertoires than in untreated HIV+ repertoires. HIV-infected repertoires showed significantly elevated mean Gini indices relative to controls, which possibly reflects oligoclonality. Most CMV-associated CDR3s became more frequent during therapy, although their change was not significant, whereas HIV-associated CDR3s showed a significant decrease in frequency. Unequal numbers of distinct sequences between patients and controls complicated comparisons, and size-matching overweighted rare events from HIV-infected data. Alpha-beta chain pairing was not determined in the samples. Eight alpha and eight beta V genes showed significantly different mean usage between HIV-infected patients and controls.

The study collected follow-up blood from HIV-infected patients roughly three months, about 14 weeks, after antiretroviral therapy began. Whole blood was used without cell fractionation, so the repertoire reflected all unsorted peripheral T cells. For RNA extraction, approximately 2.3 ml of peripheral blood was collected into Tempus tubes. Treatment interruptions were among the grounds for excluding patients from enrollment, as were febrile or AIDS-related illness, tumors, hepatitis B or C coinfection, immunomodulatory therapy and recent vaccination. Residual genomic DNA was removed with the TURBO-DNase kit and globin mRNA was depleted with GLOBINclear. Reverse transcription of 500 ng RNA was performed with SuperScript III using primers directed against the alpha and beta constant regions. Alpha and beta chain libraries were generated separately via chain-specific third strand synthesis with multiplexing indices. To avoid primer bias, the protocol used one single primer pair to amplify every rearrangement within a chain, and the protocol also attached molecular barcodes to each cDNA molecule. Purified cDNA was joined by T4 RNA Ligase 1 to a 5' RACE adapter carrying a random hexamer and the SP2 sequencing primer site. The authors primed second strand synthesis from the SP2 site with Phusion polymerase and used slow temperature ramps to favor optimal annealing. Each molecule's 12-nucleotide barcode consisted of two random hexamer sequences, both added before amplification and joined together. An amplification PCR of about 20 cycles with P5s and P7 primers came after a short first PCR that had added P5 and P7 adapter elements plus a second index. In total the libraries went through around 26 PCR cycles, after which the libraries were quantified on a Qubit, sized on a Bioanalyzer, and diluted to around 4 nM. Sequencing of the normalized libraries was done on an Illumina MiSeq using 2 x 250 paired-end kits. MinElute columns were the means by which the reverse transcription reactions were cleaned up, and the reactions were eluted into 9 to 10 ul Tris-Cl. A 1:1 ratio of AMPure XP beads was used to clean the adapter ligations after they had run for 20 to 25 hours at 16 degrees C. The source study handled its data this way. Demultiplexed FASTQ files were processed with a modified Decombinator by which V, J, insert and barcode information was output. Sequences sharing a barcode but differing from the dominant sequence were discarded as errors, and barcodes clustered at Levenshtein distance 3 were counted to estimate original cDNA molecules. The R packages ineq, vegan, igraph and RCytoscape were used for downstream analyses, with IMGT nomenclature and CDR3 definitions applied. To avoid skew from clonal expansion, each TCR was counted once, and V gene usage was computed over distinct sequences. Within a donor, similarity networks joined unique CDR3 amino acid sequences in every case where two of them were separated by a single Levenshtein edit. Published HIV-specific CDR3s (approximately 90 alpha, 600 to 750 beta) and CMV-specific CDR3s (more than 12 alpha, over 200 beta) were compiled and searched for in the repertoires. It was shown by random subsampling to size-matched repertoires that the decreased diversity of patients was not caused by their lower sequence numbers. The public reads were run again by TCRdb, first through fastp at Q25 and then through MiXCR, and only productive beta chains were kept. Here each entry gathers all rows of one CDR3 protein and keeps the most common genes and DNA. These V and J calls rely on TCRdb rather than the paper's analysis. The sample records 5,300 or so distinct CDR3 sequences, 8.8% of which are singletons. The ten biggest clones cover around 25% of the sample.

The receptor comes from an adult with HIV infection. Sample: blood, taken during antiretroviral therapy.

CDR3 region: CASSLFADNSRGYGYTF. The nucleotides are TGTGCCAGCAGTTTATTTGCGGACAACTCGCGGGGCTATGGCTACACCTTC. The chain was built from TRBV28 and TRBJ1-2; the D region possibly corresponds to TRBD1 (5 bases align). The junction carries 19 bases between V and J, which are trimmed by 1 base and 4 bases respectively. Looking up the germline V gene yields CDR1 MDHEN and CDR2 SYDVKM. The cysteine opens and the phenylalanine closes a CDR3 of 17 amino acids. Only the CDR3 DNA stays, 51 bases, in frame from base 1.